The rows below give T cell receptor beta chains drawn from one sample of a study of T cell repertoires in cytomegalovirus infection. TCRdb re-analysed the reads in MiXCR, keeping a single row per CDR3 protein. In the table there are about 250,000 distinct CDR3 sequences, 15% to 20% of which are singletons. The sample was CD8+ T cells from PBMCs. The receptors were sampled from a human donor in good health (CMV status not recorded). Some clones in this sample may be carry-over from other donors' samples. The CDR3 runs from the conserved cysteine through the conserved F or W. A D gene is named only where the DNA matches it firmly. A row's size may be missing; if present it is once, few, many or a size class.

D	J	size	V	CDR3	DNA
.	TRBJ2-1	.	TRBV27	CASKEVAGVRDEQFF	TGTGCCAGCAAGGAGGTCGCAGGGGTGCGGGATGAGCAGTTCTTC
TRBD2	TRBJ2-5	many	TRBV7-4	CASSFPGLAGGSQETQYF	TGTGCCAGCAGCTTCCCGGGACTAGCGGGGGGTTCACAGGAGACCCAGTACTTC
.	TRBJ2-3	.	TRBV5-5	CASSLAQGIDLTDTQYF	TGTGCCAGCAGCTTGGCCCAGGGGATTGACCTCACAGATACGCAGTATTTT
.	TRBJ1-5	few	TRBV19	CASSIRSGTLHQPQHF	TGTGCCAGTAGTATAAGATCCGGGACACTTCATCAGCCCCAGCATTTT
TRBD1	TRBJ1-1	few	TRBV6-5	CASSYGQGVNTEAFF	TGTGCCAGCAGTTATGGACAGGGGGTGAACACTGAAGCTTTCTTT
.	TRBJ2-7	few	TRBV6-1	CASSEGRSYEQYF	TGTGCCAGCAGTGAGGGCCGTTCCTACGAGCAGTACTTC
.	TRBJ2-7	.	TRBV28	CASSIWAVEGHYEQYF	TGTGCCAGCAGCATCTGGGCCGTGGAGGGACACTACGAGCAGTACTTC
TRBD2	TRBJ2-1	many	TRBV7-6	CASSSQPLAGGHNEQFF	TGTGCCAGCAGCTCGCAGCCCCTAGCGGGGGGTCATAATGAGCAGTTCTTC
TRBD2	TRBJ2-1	many	TRBV6-2/TRBV6-3	CASSYGAGDYNEQFF	TGTGCCAGCAGTTACGGAGCGGGGGACTACAATGAGCAGTTCTTC
.	TRBJ2-2	few	TRBV6-6	CASSFYRAPERTGELFF	TGTGCCAGCAGTTTTTACAGGGCTCCCGAGCGCACCGGGGAGCTGTTTTTT
TRBD2	TRBJ2-1	.	TRBV5-6	CASSSTGSGDEQFF	TGTGCCAGCAGCTCCACTGGTAGCGGGGATGAGCAGTTCTTC
.	TRBJ2-3	few	TRBV24-1	CATSRTADTQYF	TGTGCCACCAGTAGAACCGCAGATACGCAGTATTTT
TRBD2	TRBJ2-1	.	TRBV6-5	CASSLFPVAGGPDSYNEQFF	TGTGCCAGCAGTCTCTTTCCTGTAGCGGGGGGGCCTGACTCCTACAATGAGCAGTTCTTC
.	TRBJ1-2	few	TRBV7-9	CASSLGRRDGYTF	TGTGCCAGCAGCTTAGGTCGCAGGGACGGCTACACCTTC
.	TRBJ2-3	.	TRBV28	CASSTLRELKTSTDTQYF	TGTGCCAGCAGTACCCTCCGGGAGCTAAAGACTAGCACAGATACGCAGTATTTT
TRBD1	TRBJ2-1	many	TRBV12-3/TRBV12-4	CASSLVGTGGKFF	TGTGCCAGCAGTTTGGTAGGGACAGGGGGCAAGTTCTTC
.	TRBJ2-3	many	TRBV7-2	CASSLGGADTQYF	TGTGCCAGCAGCTTAGGGGGAGCAGATACGCAGTATTTT
.	TRBJ2-7	few	TRBV5-6	CASISLVLGEDRFGVYEQYF	TGTGCCAGCATCTCCTTAGTTTTGGGGGAAGACAGGTTTGGTGTCTACGAGCAGTACTTC
.	TRBJ2-5	.	TRBV19	CASSIDLGGSRTQYF	TGTGCCAGTAGTATAGATCTGGGCGGTTCAAGGACCCAGTACTTC
.	TRBJ1-5	many	TRBV5-6	CASSSGFGPDQPQHF	TGTGCCAGCAGCTCCGGATTCGGGCCCGATCAGCCCCAGCATTTT
.	TRBJ2-7	few	TRBV28	CASETDSYEQYF	TGTGCCAGTGAGACGGACAGCTACGAGCAGTACTTC
.	TRBJ1-6	few	TRBV28	CASKGVDSPLHF	TGTGCCAGCAAAGGTGTGGATTCACCCCTCCACTTT
.	TRBJ2-3	few	TRBV6-4	CASGMTDTQYF	TGTGCCAGCGGGATGACAGATACGCAGTATTTT